This record covers a single T cell receptor (beta chain). As yet, its antigen is unknown. This sample stems from a study of graft-versus-host responses after intestinal transplantation. Sequencing used immunoSEQ multiplex PCR; TCRdb keeps in-frame clones, though not all of them. The sample gives tens of thousands of clones, about 94% of which show up once; about 0.2% is in the top ten. Per the germline V gene, CDR1 is MNHEY and CDR2 is SVGAGI. The V end was cut by 8 bases, the J end by 10 bases, with 18 bases between. CDR3 length: 14 residues. The genes are TRBV6-5 and TRBJ1-6, with a weak D call TRBD1 (5 bases). The sequence derives from a human donor who was the organ donor for an intestinal transplant. The sample was unstimulated CD4+ T cells sorted from spleen or lymph node cells, taken before transplant. Here the CDR3 reads CASQEGFKGSPLHF. The CDR3, as DNA: TGTGCCAGCCAGGAGGGGTTCAAGGGCTCACCCCTCCACTTT.